The rows below give T cell receptor beta chains drawn from one sample of a study of blood T cell repertoires in COVID-19. Measured with immunoSEQ multiplex PCR; TCRdb has only the in-frame clones, and not every one. The sample has approximately 98,000 clones; about 81% are singletons. The material sequenced was peripheral blood. The source is an elderly man with acute or convalescent COVID-19. The CDR3 runs from the conserved cysteine through the conserved F or W. The D gene is left open where the match is weak. Clone size is stated in some rows and not others, as once, few, many or a class when expanded.

cdr3_length | clone_size | d_call | j_call | v_call | cdr3_nt | cdr3_aa
16 | NA | NA | TRBJ2-3 | TRBV7-9 | TGTGCCAGCAGCCCCAGGGGGCGGGAGAGCACAGATACGCAGTATTTT | CASSPRGRESTDTQYF
15 | few | TRBD1 | TRBJ2-2 | TRBV19 | TGTGCCAGTAGTAAAGGACAGGGGGTCGGCGGGGAGCTGTTTTTT | CASSKGQGVGGELFF
17 | NA | NA | TRBJ2-2 | TRBV7-7 | TGTGCCAGCAGCATATGGGCAGGGGCACGGGGCACCGGGGAGCTGTTTTTT | CASSIWAGARGTGELFF
15 | NA | TRBD1 | TRBJ2-3 | TRBV18 | TGTGCCAGCTCACCAGTGGGACAGGGTCCAGATACGCAGTATTTT | CASSPVGQGPDTQYF
14 | NA | NA | TRBJ1-2 | TRBV5-1 | TGCGCCAGCAGCCCCGGGGTGGGTAACGATGGCTACACCTTC | CASSPGVGNDGYTF
13 | few | NA | TRBJ2-1 | TRBV5-4 | TGTGCCAGCAGCTCCGAGGGGGACGGTGAGCAGTTCTTC | CASSSEGDGEQFF
15 | NA | TRBD2 | TRBJ2-2 | TRBV5-1 | TGCGCCAGCAGCTTAGCGGGGGGGCCGCCGAGGGAGCTGTTTTTT | CASSLAGGPPRELFF
11 | NA | NA | TRBJ2-3 | TRBV29-1 | TGCAGCGGTACTAGCCTAGATACGCAGTATTTT | CSGTSLDTQYF
13 | NA | NA | TRBJ2-3 | TRBV28 | TGTGCCAGCGTCTTGGGCACCACAGATACGCAGTATTTT | CASVLGTTDTQYF
14 | once | NA | TRBJ1-1 | TRBV5-1 | TGCGCCAGCAGCGCAAGGCGGCAGAACACTGAAGCTTTCTTT | CASSARRQNTEAFF
13 | NA | NA | TRBJ1-1 | TRBV6-6 | TGTGCCACCTCGTTGGGCGGACTCACTGAAGCTTTCTTT | CATSLGGLTEAFF
13 | NA | TRBD2 | TRBJ2-3 | TRBV29-1 | TGCAGCGTTTCGGCGGGAGTAGGAGATACGCAGTATTTT | CSVSAGVGDTQYF
16 | NA | TRBD1 | TRBJ2-2 | TRBV4-1 | TGCGCCAGCAGCCAAGATTCCAGGGGGCTGGCCGGGGAGCTGTTTTTT | CASSQDSRGLAGELFF
12 | NA | NA | TRBJ1-1 | TRBV6-2/TRBV6-3 | TGTGCCAGCAGTTACATCGCAGCTGAAGCTTTCTTT | CASSYIAAEAFF
14 | NA | TRBD1 | TRBJ1-1 | TRBV19 | TGTGCCAGTACCCCGGACAGGGGAGGGACTGAAGCTTTCTTT | CASTPDRGGTEAFF
18 | NA | TRBD2 | TRBJ2-2 | TRBV7-8 | TGTGCCAGCAGCTTAGACGTACTAGCGGGAGGGAACACCGGGGAGCTGTTTTTT | CASSLDVLAGGNTGELFF
11 | NA | TRBD1 | TRBJ1-1 | TRBV20-1 | TGCAGTGCCCCTGGGACAGCCGAAGCTTTCTTT | CSAPGTAEAFF
17 | NA | TRBD2 | TRBJ2-1 | TRBV3-1/TRBV3-2 | TGTGCCAGCAGCCAAGCCCCCCGGGGAGGGTCACGGAATGAGCAGTTCTTC | CASSQAPRGGSRNEQFF
15 | NA | NA | TRBJ1-5 | TRBV6-2/TRBV6-3 | TGTGCCAGCAGTTATGAGGGTAGGGGCAATCAGCCCCAGCATTTT | CASSYEGRGNQPQHF
15 | NA | TRBD1 | TRBJ2-7 | TRBV5-8 | TGTGCCAGCAGCTTAACCGGGACAGGGACCTACGAGCAGTACTTC | CASSLTGTGTYEQYF
13 | NA | NA | TRBJ2-5 | TRBV6-5 | TGTGCCAGCAGTTTAACGCAGGGAAAGACCCAGTACTTC | CASSLTQGKTQYF
15 | NA | TRBD2 | TRBJ2-1 | TRBV29-1 | TGCAGCACAGGACTAGCGGACCTCTCCTACAATGAGCAGTTCTTC | CSTGLADLSYNEQFF
10 | NA | NA | TRBJ2-5 | TRBV2 | TGTGCCAGCAGGCAGGAGACCCAGTACTTC | CASRQETQYF
17 | NA | NA | TRBJ2-2 | TRBV4-3 | TGCGCCAGCAGCCAAGGTTTGCAGGGCCTGAACACCGGGGAGCTGTTTTTT | CASSQGLQGLNTGELFF
15 | NA | TRBD1 | TRBJ2-7 | TRBV27 | TGTGCCAGCAGAAATCCGGGACAGGGTTCCTACGAGCAGTACTTC | CASRNPGQGSYEQYF
16 | NA | NA | TRBJ2-7 | TRBV11-2 | TGTGCCAGCAGCCCTCGCCTGAGCAGGAAAACCTACGAGCAGTACTTC | CASSPRLSRKTYEQYF
15 | once | TRBD1 | TRBJ2-5 | TRBV9 | TGTGCCAGCAGCCCCACGGACAGGGCTGATCCGACCCAGTACTTC | CASSPTDRADPTQYF
15 | NA | NA | TRBJ2-7 | TRBV28 | TGTGCCAGCAATCAACCCGGGACTGCTACCTACGAGCAGTACTTC | CASNQPGTATYEQYF
13 | NA | NA | TRBJ1-1 | TRBV18 | TGTGCCAGCTCACCCAGAGCGGGGGATGAAGCTTTCTTT | CASSPRAGDEAFF
14 | NA | NA | TRBJ2-7 | TRBV29-1 | TGCAGCGTTCCCATTTGGGGGGACTCCTACGAGCAGTACTTC | CSVPIWGDSYEQYF